This T cell receptor (beta chain) was retrieved from a study of T cell repertoires in cytomegalovirus infection. Study details: As its CMV epitopes, the study selected recently identified HLA-C-restricted and well-studied HLA-B-restricted targets.

TCRdb fed the reads into MiXCR, producing one record per CDR3 protein. This sample has hundreds of thousands of distinct CDR3 sequences; about 31% occur once, and the top ten carry over 10%. This CDR3 spans 16 amino acids. Germline CDR1 and CDR2: SGHVS and FNYEAQ. With regard to this clonotype: Its antigen is still unknown. An end of the junction does not agree with germline; a read error may underlie this.

The TCR originated in a human donor in good health (CMV status not recorded). Some clones in this sample may be carry-over from other donors' samples. Sample: cultured CD8+ T cells from PBMCs, taken from culture after CMV antigen stimulation. The gene calls are TRBV7-6 and TRBJ1-4; 8 nucleotides align to TRBD1. The CDR3, as DNA: TGTGTCAGCAGCCGCGGCATGGGACAGGAGGGAGAAAAACTGTTTTTT. Translation gives CVSSRGMGQEGEKLFF.